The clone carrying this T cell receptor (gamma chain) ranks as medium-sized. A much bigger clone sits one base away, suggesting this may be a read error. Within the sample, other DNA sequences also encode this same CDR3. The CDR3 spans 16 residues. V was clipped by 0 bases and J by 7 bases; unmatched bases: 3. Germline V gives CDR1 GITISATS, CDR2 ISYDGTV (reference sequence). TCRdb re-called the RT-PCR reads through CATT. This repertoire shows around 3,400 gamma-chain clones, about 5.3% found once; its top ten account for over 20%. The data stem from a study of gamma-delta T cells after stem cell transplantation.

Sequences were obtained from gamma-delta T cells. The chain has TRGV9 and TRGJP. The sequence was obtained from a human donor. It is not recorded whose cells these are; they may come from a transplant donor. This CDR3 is CALWEVSELGKKIKVF. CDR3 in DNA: TGTGCCTTGTGGGAGGTGTCGGAGTTGGGCAAAAAAATCAAGGTATTT.